Following are 9 T cell receptor beta chains from one sample sequenced in a study of shared clonotypes between healthy human individuals. It was CD45RO-negative cells, positively selected for CCR7, that made up naive CD8 cells, with terminally differentiated effector memory CD45RA+ cells excluded. Sequencing used immunoSEQ multiplex PCR; TCRdb keeps in-frame clones, though not all of them. This sample yields some 580,000 clones, of which roughly 98% are seen a single time; 0.3% belongs to the top ten. The sample comprised naive CD8+ T cells sorted from blood. The receptors here all came from a man in his thirties or forties in good health.

This sequence joins TRBV30 and TRBJ2-7; 8 bases fit TRBD1. The CDR3 contains 14 residues. Germline values: CDR1 GTSNPN, CDR2 SVGIG (reference sequence). The V gene end was trimmed by 5 bases and the J gene end by 6 bases; junction bases not matched to a gene: 12. The CDR3, as DNA: TGTGCCTGGGGCGGTGTGGACAGGGTCGGCGAGCAGTACTTC. Encoded protein: CAWGGVDRVGEQYF. The full variable domain, with the rest looked up from reference TRBV30 and TRBJ2-7, is SQTIHQWPATLVQPVGSPLSLECTVEGTSNPNLYWYRQAAGRGLQLLFYSVGIGQISSEVPQNLSASRPQDRQFILSSKKLLLSDSGFYLCAWGGVDRVGEQYFGPGTRLTVT.

The chain couples TRBV27 to TRBJ1-1; possibly TRBD1 for D (6 bases). The CDR3 spans 14 residues. The germline V gene encodes CDR1 MNHEY and CDR2 SMNVEV (reference sequence). Trimming shortened V by 4 bases and J by 4 bases, and 13 bases separated the two germline ends. The CDR3 DNA is TGTGCCAGCAGTTCCCACAGGGTGGGCACTGAAGCTTTCTTT. Its translation is CASSSHRVGTEAFF.

The sample holds one count of this clone. The chain joins TRBV28 to TRBJ2-5; D is unresolved. Trimming took off 5 bases at V and 4 bases at J, with 17 bases between the two ends. CDR3 length: 15 residues. Looked up from germline, CDR1 is MDHEN and CDR2 is SYDVKM. The CDR3 spells CASSPRVTVSETQYF. CDR3 DNA sequence: TGTGCCAGCAGTCCACGGGTCACTGTCTCAGAGACCCAGTACTTC. Combining the CDR3 with reference TRBV28 and TRBJ2-5 gives the whole variable domain DVKVTQSSRYLVKRTGEKVFLECVQDMDHENMFWYRQDPGLGLRLIYFSYDVKMKEKGDIPEGYSVSREKKERFSLILESASTNQTSMYLCASSPRVTVSETQYFGPGTRLLVL.

The DNA for the CDR3 is TGCGCCAGCAGCTTGGAAGGGAGTTCCTTTAACTATGGCTACACCTTC. This gives the protein CASSLEGSSFNYGYTF. This sequence joins TRBV5-1 and TRBJ1-2; D call uncertain. There are 16 residues in the CDR3. CDR1 and CDR2 from the germline V gene are SGHRS and YFSETQ. V dropped 0 bases and J dropped 1 base, with 13 bases sitting between them.

V and J are TRBV7-9 and TRBJ2-2, with D uncertain. The V end lost 2 bases, the J end lost 6 bases, and 4 bases lay between the germline ends. The CDR3 is 12 residues long. Germline V gene data show CDR1 as SEHNR and CDR2 as FQNEAQ (reference sequence). Written as DNA, the CDR3 is TGTGCCAGCAGCTTAATACCCGGGGAGCTGTTTTTT. It is translated as CASSLIPGELFF.

The rearrangement joins TRBV29-1 to TRBJ2-5; D perhaps matches TRBD1 (7 bases). The CDR3 length is 13 residues. The germline gives CDR1 SQVTM, CDR2 ANQGSEA. Trimming pared 3 bases from V and 5 bases from J, leaving 13 bases between. The CDR3 sequence is CSVDRTGGETQYF. DNA for the CDR3: TGCAGCGTTGACAGGACAGGAGGGGAGACCCAGTACTTC.

The chain joins TRBV14 to TRBJ2-3; D is possibly TRBD1 (7 bases). CDR3 size: 17 residues. Per germline, CDR1 SGHDN and CDR2 FVKESK. Between the trimmed V and J ends, which lost 1 base and 3 bases, there was a span of 17 bases. In nucleotides, the CDR3 is TGTGCCAGCAGCCAAGGAGGGACAGCGGGTAGGACAGATACGCAGTATTTT. It encodes CASSQGGTAGRTDTQYF.

For the CDR3, the DNA is TGCAGCGTTGTTTATGGCGGGGAGACCCAGTACTTC. Translation: CSVVYGGETQYF. J is TRBJ2-5 and V is TRBV29-1, with D tentatively TRBD2 (5 bases). CDR1 is SQVTM and CDR2 is ANQGSEA in the germline V gene. The V and J ends lost 4 bases and 5 bases respectively, with 11 bases between them. There are 12 residues in the CDR3.

This clone was counted many times. The chain is built from TRBV30 and TRBJ2-5; a weak D match, TRBD2 (5 bases). This CDR3 has 14 amino acids. Germline assignment: CDR1 GTSNPN and CDR2 SVGIG (reference sequence). Between the trimmed V and J ends, which lost 1 base and 4 bases, there was a span of 13 bases. The chain's CDR3 is CAWSATSTGETQYF. The CDR3 DNA follows: TGTGCCTGGAGTGCTACTAGTACCGGAGAGACCCAGTACTTC.